Below are 29 T cell receptor beta chains sequenced from a single sample in a study of T cells in Graves' hyperthyroidism and ophthalmopathy. Amplification targeted TCR beta CDR3 regions from RNA transcripts. The HTBI primer set served for first-round RT-PCR of the TCR CDR3. TCRdb used MiXCR to reprocess the multiplex PCR reads, holding one entry per CDR3 protein. The repertoire includes fewer than 500,000 distinct CDR3 sequences, roughly 14% of them detected once, and more than 20% sits in the top ten. Sequencing was performed on blood. All receptors derive from a man aged 25 to 45 with Graves' hyperthyroidism that later progressed to Graves' ophthalmopathy.

The sample holds a few counts of this clonotype. V gene TRBV9 combines with J gene TRBJ2-2; 8 positions agree with TRBD1. This CDR3 contains 14 residues. Looked up from germline, CDR1 is SGDLS and CDR2 is YYNGEE. Germline trimming cut 5 bases from V and 4 bases from J; bases unmatched to any gene: 4. In DNA, the CDR3 is TGTGCCAGCAGGAACACAGGGGGCACCGGGGAGCTGTTTTTT. This encodes CASRNTGGTGELFF.

This clonotype was found many times. The chain employs TRBV3-1 and TRBJ2-7; 9 bases match TRBD2. The V gene end was trimmed by 1 base and the J gene end by 2 bases; junction bases not matched to a gene: 3. The V gene's germline CDR1 is LGHDT and CDR2 YNNKEL (reference sequence). This CDR3 has 15 residues. This CDR3 is CASSQAGGGAYEQYF. DNA of the CDR3: TGTGCCAGCAGCCAAGCCGGCGGGGGGGCCTACGAGCAGTACTTC.

This clonotype was detected many times. The chain employs TRBV12-3 or TRBV12-4 and TRBJ1-5; 11 nucleotides agree with TRBD1. V shed 5 bases and J 3 bases; nucleotides not matched to a gene: 3. This CDR3 has 15 residues. CDR3 region: CASSRDRGNNQPQHF. The CDR3 DNA reads as TGTGCCAGCAGTCGGGACAGGGGGAACAATCAGCCCCAGCATTTT.

This clonotype was found a few times. V gene TRBV6-2 or TRBV6-3 combines with J gene TRBJ2-2; D is ambiguous. This CDR3 comprises 15 residues. The V end was cut by 7 bases, the J end by 0 bases, with 12 bases between. From germline, CDR1 is MNHEY and CDR2 SVGEGT. As DNA, the CDR3 is TGTGCCAGCACTGGCAGGTTCGCGAACACCGGGGAGCTGTTTTTT. Residues: CASTGRFANTGELFF.

The V gene is TRBV7-9, the J gene TRBJ1-4, with 8 bases fitting TRBD1. The CDR3 covers 15 residues. V lost 5 bases and J lost 6; bases outside the gene matches: 8. Germline CDR1 and CDR2: SEHNR and FQNEAQ (reference sequence). The CDR3 sequence: CASSIAGGSDEKLFF. CDR3 in DNA: TGTGCCAGCAGCATTGCAGGGGGCAGCGATGAAAAACTGTTTTTT.

The chain employs TRBV7-2 and TRBJ2-5, with D unresolved. CDR3 length: 14 amino acids. The germline V gene encodes CDR1 SGHTA and CDR2 FQGNSA. V dropped 1 base and J dropped 5 bases, with 11 bases sitting between them. CDR3 in amino acids: CASSLVLVGETQYF. CDR3 DNA sequence: TGTGCCAGCAGCTTAGTGCTAGTGGGTGAGACCCAGTACTTC.

This clonotype was observed many times. The chain has TRBV28 and TRBJ2-3, with 9 bases fitting TRBD1. CDR1 is MDHEN, CDR2 SYDVKM, per germline. After removal of 5 bases from V and 4 bases from J, the junction contained 13 bases not matched to a gene. The CDR3 spans 17 residues. CDR3 region: CASSKGQGGSYADTQYF. CDR3 nucleotide sequence: TGTGCCAGCAGTAAGGGACAGGGAGGGAGCTACGCAGATACGCAGTATTTT.

This clonotype turned up a few times. The chain combines TRBV28 with TRBJ1-2; TRBD1 matches 10 bases. Germline CDR1 MDHEN, CDR2 SYDVKM. The CDR3 runs to 12 residues. V shed 5 bases and J 11 bases; nucleotides not matched to a gene: 5. CDR3 bases: TGTGCCAGCAGTCCCTGGACAGGGGGATACACCTTC. Translated, it gives CASSPWTGGYTF.

The sample holds many counts of this clonotype. This chain links TRBV28 with TRBJ1-2; D uncertain. The CDR3 runs 11 residues. Germline lookup yields CDR1 MDHEN and CDR2 SYDVKM. Deletions cut 6 bases from V and 6 bases from J, with 8 bases between. As DNA, the CDR3 is TGTGCCAGCAGCAGTGTAGATGGCTACACCTTC. Protein sequence: CASSSVDGYTF.

This clonotype was seen ten or more times. The chain carries TRBV7-9 and TRBJ1-6; D may be TRBD1 (6 bases). Per the germline V gene, CDR1 is SEHNR and CDR2 is FQNEAQ (reference sequence). CDR3 size: 15 residues. Trimming took off 5 bases at V and 5 bases at J, with 13 bases between the two ends. DNA of the CDR3: TGTGCCAGCAGCACCGGACAGTGGGATAATTCACCCCTCCACTTT. Translating it yields CASSTGQWDNSPLHF.

This clonotype was seen ten or more times. This sequence joins TRBV30 and TRBJ1-5; 9 nucleotides line up with TRBD1. CDR3 length: 14 residues. J lost 8 bases, V lost 1 base, and 6 bases had no gene match. The germline V gene has CDR1 GTSNPN and CDR2 SVGIG (reference sequence). The CDR3: CAWSGQGERKPQHF. CDR3 DNA: TGTGCCTGGAGTGGACAGGGGGAAAGGAAGCCCCAGCATTTT.

The chain is built from TRBV5-6 and TRBJ2-1; 8 bases line up with TRBD2. The germline V gene encodes CDR1 SGHDT and CDR2 YYEEEE. The CDR3 sequence is 16 residues long. V lost 0 bases to trimming and J lost 8 bases; unmatched junction nucleotides: 10. The CDR3 sequence is CASSLAGGGLDDEQFF. As DNA, the CDR3 is TGTGCCAGCAGCTTGGCCGGGGGGGGCCTCGATGATGAGCAGTTCTTC.

This clonotype was detected only a few times. The gene calls are TRBV20-1 and TRBJ1-3; 7 positions agree with TRBD1. This CDR3 has 13 amino acids. Germline CDR1 and CDR2: DFQATT and SNEGSKA (reference sequence). After removal of 6 bases from V and 6 bases from J, the junction contained 8 bases not matched to a gene. The CDR3 reads CSAPSGTENTIYF. In DNA form, the CDR3 reads TGCAGTGCGCCTTCTGGGACAGAAAACACCATATATTTT.

For this clonotype: Given a much more abundant clone one base away, this may be a read error. The gene calls are TRBV5-1 and TRBJ2-7; D is unclear. Per the germline V gene, CDR1 is SGHRS and CDR2 is YFSETQ. This CDR3 spans 13 amino acids. V was shortened by 3 bases and J by 2 bases, with 9 bases between the two germline ends. The CDR3: CASSSDGAYEQYF. The CDR3 coding sequence is TGCGCCAGCAGCTCGGACGGAGCCTACGAGCAGTACTTC.

In its sample, this clonotype was seen many times. V and J are TRBV5-8 and TRBJ1-4, with 10 positions matching TRBD1. V lost 0 bases, J lost 4 bases, and 9 bases stayed unmatched. CDR1 is SGHTS and CDR2 is YDEGEE in the germline V gene. The CDR3 has 18 amino acids. CDR3 residues: CASSLALGQGIYNEKLFF. In nucleotides, the CDR3 is TGTGCCAGCAGCTTGGCCTTGGGACAGGGGATTTATAATGAAAAACTGTTTTTT.

This clonotype has ten or more counts. V is TRBV7-2 and J is TRBJ2-1; 14 bases align to TRBD2. Per germline, CDR1 SGHTA and CDR2 FQGNSA. The CDR3 runs to 16 residues. Trimming cost V 3 bases and J 6 bases; bases outside gene matches: 4. The CDR3, as DNA: TGTGCCAGCAGCTTGGTAGGACTAGCGGGGGGCAATGAGCAGTTCTTC. Translated: CASSLVGLAGGNEQFF.

This clonotype turned up a few times. It may be a read error: a sequence one base away is much more abundant. The CDR3 spells CASSEFGGSGVSYNEQSF. CDR3 nucleotide sequence: TGTGCCAGCAGTGAATTTGGGGGTAGCGGGGTTTCCTACAATGAGCAGTCCTTC. This chain links TRBV6-1 with TRBJ2-1, with 8 bases that match TRBD2. The germline CDR1 and CDR2 sequences are MNHNS and SASEGT. This CDR3 contains 18 residues.

This clonotype was counted only a few times. The chain recombines TRBV2 with TRBJ2-1; no firm D call. This CDR3 is built from 14 residues. V was pared by 1 base and J by 6 bases, with 10 bases between. Germline CDR1 SNHLY, CDR2 FYNNEI. This CDR3 is CASSEGGRLNEQFF. Written as DNA, the CDR3 is TGTGCCAGCAGTGAAGGTGGACGACTCAATGAGCAGTTCTTC.

The table lists this clonotype with a few counts. The chain joins TRBV7-9 to TRBJ2-5; TRBD1 matches 12 bases. The CDR3 is 18 amino acids. Germline V gene data show CDR1 as SEHNR and CDR2 as FQNEAQ (reference sequence). J lost 2 bases, V lost 5 bases, and 12 bases had no gene match. CDR3 sequence: CASSHGTGGAVDQETQYF. The DNA of the CDR3 is TGTGCCAGCAGCCACGGGACAGGGGGCGCAGTGGATCAAGAGACCCAGTACTTC.

There are many counts of this clonotype. The junction departs from germline at one end; a sequencing error may be responsible. The rearrangement uses TRBV7-7 and TRBJ2-7; D may be TRBD1 or TRBD2 (6 bases each). The germline V gene encodes CDR1 SSHAT and CDR2 FNYEAQ (reference sequence). The CDR3 sequence is 16 residues long. CDR3 region: CASSLGGDIISYEQYF. DNA of the CDR3: TGTGCTAGCAGCTTAGGCGGGGACATCATCTCCTACGAGCAGTACTTC.

This clonotype was recorded many times. The chain employs TRBV30 and TRBJ1-1; D possibly corresponds to TRBD1 (6 bases). The CDR3 is made up of 16 amino acids. Germline CDR1 reads GTSNPN; CDR2 reads SVGIG (reference sequence). V was shortened by 0 bases and J by 1 base, with 15 bases between the two germline ends. The CDR3 spells CAWSVSGRGSNTEAFF. DNA for the CDR3: TGTGCCTGGAGTGTATCCGGCAGGGGATCGAACACTGAAGCTTTCTTT.

A few counts support this clonotype. The chain combines TRBV7-3 with TRBJ2-7; D remains ambiguous. V was trimmed by 2 bases and J by 1 base, leaving 12 bases between them. Looked up from germline, CDR1 is SGHTA and CDR2 is FQGTGA. This CDR3 comprises 15 residues. The CDR3 sequence: CASSLDEAKSYEQYF. The CDR3 DNA follows: TGTGCCAGCAGCTTAGACGAGGCTAAGTCCTACGAGCAGTACTTC.

The chain joins TRBV5-6 to TRBJ2-5; 15 bases match TRBD2. Losses at the gene ends were 7 bases for V and 4 bases for J; bases not matched to a gene: 11. This CDR3 contains 17 residues. The germline CDR1 and CDR2 sequences are SGHDT and YYEEEE. This chain's CDR3 is CASGLAGGVPGLETQYF. For the CDR3, the DNA is TGTGCCAGCGGACTAGCGGGGGGGGTGCCGGGGTTAGAGACCCAGTACTTC.

V gene TRBV7-2 combines with J gene TRBJ2-3; weak D call: TRBD2 (7 bases). The V and J ends lost 5 bases and 4 bases respectively, with 16 bases between them. Germline CDR1 and CDR2: SGHTA and FQGNSA. CDR3 size: 15 residues. For the CDR3, the DNA is TGTGCCAGCAGCCAAACTGGGGGGGCCTCAGATACGCAGTATTTT. Its protein product is CASSQTGGASDTQYF.

This clonotype was seen at least ten times. The rearrangement links TRBV5-6 to TRBJ1-2; TRBD1 aligns across 9 bases. CDR1 is SGHDT and CDR2 is YYEEEE in the germline V gene. V dropped 5 bases and J dropped 6; count of bases not matched to a gene: 5. This CDR3 is built from 13 residues. CDR3 sequence: CASSGQGTHGYTF. As DNA, the CDR3 is TGTGCCAGCAGTGGACAGGGGACCCATGGCTACACCTTC.

This chain joins TRBV11-2 and TRBJ2-2; 9 bases line up with TRBD1. With V trimmed by 1 base and J by 6 bases, 15 bases remained unmatched. The CDR3 is made up of 19 amino acids. The germline CDR1 and CDR2 sequences are SGHAT and FQNNGV. For the CDR3, the DNA is TGTGCCAGCAGCTTAGTTTGGGACAGGGAAGGGAAGGTCTCCGGGGAGCTGTTTTTT. Translating gives CASSLVWDREGKVSGELFF.

The chain employs TRBV20-1 and TRBJ1-2, with D possibly TRBD1 on 6 matching bases. The V gene lost 8 bases and the J gene lost 6 bases, with 19 bases spanning the gap. Germline loops: CDR1 DFQATT, CDR2 SNEGSKA (reference sequence). The CDR3 contains 13 residues. This CDR3 is CSSYTGFGDGYTF. DNA of the CDR3: TGCAGTTCTTATACAGGGTTCGGGGATGGCTACACCTTC.

This sequence joins TRBV6-1 and TRBJ2-3; D is ambiguous. V gave up 6 bases and J gave up 2 bases, with 15 bases separating them. The CDR3 is 15 residues long. Germline V CDR1 and CDR2: MNHNS, SASEGT. The CDR3 sequence: CASRFMGNPTDTQYF. The CDR3, as DNA: TGTGCCAGCAGGTTTATGGGGAATCCCACAGATACGCAGTATTTT.

Ten or more counts support this clonotype. The V gene is TRBV28, the J gene TRBJ1-1, with 8 bases that match TRBD1. Germline loops: CDR1 MDHEN, CDR2 SYDVKM. This CDR3 has 14 amino acids. V was pared by 4 bases and J by 5 bases, with 6 bases of the junction left unmatched. DNA of the CDR3: TGTGCCAGCAGTTCGACGGACAGGGTGACTGAAGCTTTCTTT. As protein: CASSSTDRVTEAFF.